The next 31 T cell receptor beta chains were all read from a single sample in a study of T cell repertoires in ileal Crohn's disease. Using immunoSEQ multiplex PCR, the repertoire was profiled, and TCRdb retains in-frame clones only, with some absent. The repertoire holds 10,000 to 11,000 clones, with 87% as singletons. Time point noted: inflamed ileum from the surgical specimen. Specimen: ileal tissue. The receptor source for this set is an adult with Crohn's disease.

The chain couples TRBV7-2 to TRBJ2-3; D is uncertain. The germline V and J ends were trimmed by 5 bases and 7 bases, with 13 bases remaining between them. The CDR3 length is 13 residues. CDR1 and CDR2 from the germline V gene are SGHTA and FQGNSA. The CDR3 coding sequence is TGTGCCAGCAGCCCATACAAAACGAATACGCAGTATTTT. This translates into CASSPYKTNTQYF.

The chain is built from TRBV10-3 and TRBJ1-2; maybe TRBD1 (5 bases). In germline, CDR1 is ENHRY, CDR2 SYGVKD. V lost 3 bases and J 5 bases, leaving 19 bases between the germline ends. The CDR3 is 16 amino acids. As DNA, the CDR3 is TGTGCCATCAGTGACCCAAACAGGCCCACCCCTTATGGCTACACCTTC. This codes for CAISDPNRPTPYGYTF.

The rearrangement joins TRBV7-2 to TRBJ2-1; D is perhaps TRBD2 (5 bases). Trimming left V 5 bases short and J 0 bases short, with 11 bases between. Germline V gene sequence: CDR1 SGHTA, CDR2 FQGNSA. This CDR3 contains 15 residues. This chain's CDR3 is CASSPRESSYNEQFF. CDR3 sequence (DNA): TGTGCCAGCAGCCCTAGGGAGAGCTCCTACAATGAGCAGTTCTTC.

There are a few counts of this clone. The chain has TRBV11-2 and TRBJ2-2; D not certain. Germline CDR1 and CDR2: SGHAT and FQNNGV. This CDR3 region has 14 residues. Trimming stripped 5 bases from V and 2 bases from J, with 9 bases between. CDR3 DNA: TGTGCCAGCAGCCCTACGGTTAACACCGGGGAGCTGTTTTTT. Translating it yields CASSPTVNTGELFF.

The J gene is TRBJ2-5, the V gene TRBV5-1; 8 positions match TRBD1. Trimming removed 6 bases from V and 7 bases from J; junction bases left unmatched: 11. Germline values: CDR1 SGHRS, CDR2 YFSETQ. CDR3 length: 14 amino acids. The CDR3 region has the DNA TGCGCCAGCACAGACCAGGGGGCGCTTGGGACCCAGTACTTC. It yields the protein CASTDQGALGTQYF.

The chain is built from TRBV5-1 and TRBJ2-5; D unresolved. In germline, CDR1 is SGHRS, CDR2 YFSETQ. Between the trimmed V and J ends, which lost 0 bases and 7 bases, there was a span of 10 bases. The CDR3 is 13 residues long. The CDR3: CASSLAGRGTQYF. The CDR3 region has the DNA TGCGCCAGCAGCTTGGCCGGCCGAGGGACCCAGTACTTC.

This clone was seen once. The chain carries TRBV27 and TRBJ1-1; D not resolved. V was shortened by 9 bases and J by 5 bases, with 10 bases between the two germline ends. CDR1 MNHEY and CDR2 SMNVEV come from the germline V gene (reference sequence). The length of the CDR3 is 11 residues. The CDR3 nucleotides read TGTGCCAGTGTGGTCAGAACTGAAGCTTTCTTT. This sequence encodes CASVVRTEAFF.

V is TRBV30 and J is TRBJ1-1; D gene ambiguous. V was pared by 3 bases and J by 1 base, with 12 bases between. The V gene's germline CDR1 is GTSNPN and CDR2 SVGIG (reference sequence). The CDR3 runs 14 residues. This chain's CDR3 is CAWSSLVPNTEAFF. CDR3 in DNA: TGTGCCTGGAGCTCGCTTGTCCCGAACACTGAAGCTTTCTTT.

The V call is TRBV7-9, the J call TRBJ2-3; TRBD1 or TRBD2 may be the D gene (5 bases each). Germline CDR1 is SEHNR and CDR2 is FQNEAQ (reference sequence). This CDR3 comprises 16 residues. Trimming removed 2 bases from V and 7 bases from J, with 19 bases in between. Here the CDR3 reads CASSLTPRGARNTQYF. The CDR3 nucleotides read TGTGCCAGCAGCTTAACTCCTCGAGGGGCCAGAAATACGCAGTATTTT. The whole variable domain, remainder taken from reference TRBV7-9 and TRBJ2-3, is DTGVSQNPRHKITKRGQNVTFRCDPISEHNRLYWYRQTLGQGPEFLTYFQNEAQLEKSRLLSDRFSAERPKGSFSTLEIQRTEQGDSAMYLCASSLTPRGARNTQYFGPGTRLTVL.

The CDR3 here is CASSPNYGYTF. The CDR3 DNA reads TGTGCCAGCAGCCCAAACTATGGCTACACCTTC. This rearrangement joins TRBV13 to TRBJ1-2, with unresolved D. Deletions cut 5 bases from V and 2 bases from J, with 3 bases between. Germline V CDR1 and CDR2: PRHDT, FYEKMQ (reference sequence). CDR3 size: 11 residues.

This chain joins TRBV5-1 and TRBJ2-3; D is unclear. This CDR3 comprises 15 residues. V shed 0 bases and J shed 2 bases, with 10 bases lying between them. Germline CDR1 SGHRS, CDR2 YFSETQ. The CDR3 is CASSLGGAPTDTQYF. CDR3 nucleotides: TGCGCCAGCAGCTTGGGGGGTGCCCCCACAGATACGCAGTATTTT.

The rearrangement joins TRBV18 to TRBJ1-1; D is ambiguous. Trimming removed 2 bases from V and 0 bases from J, with 7 bases in between. The germline V gene encodes CDR1 KGHSH and CDR2 LQKENI. The CDR3 contains 14 residues. The CDR3: CASSPGRLNTEAFF. DNA of the CDR3: TGTGCCAGCTCACCAGGACGGCTGAACACTGAAGCTTTCTTT.

This clone appeared once. The CDR3 sequence: CASSFTRVGGNEQFF. The CDR3 bases are TGTGCCAGCAGCTTTACGCGGGTAGGCGGAAATGAGCAGTTCTTC. The gene calls are TRBV7-2 and TRBJ2-1; tentative D call: TRBD2 (5 bases). Germline V gene lookup returns CDR1 SGHTA and CDR2 FQGNSA. With 3 bases removed from V and 7 bases from J, the gap between germline ends came to 16 bases. This CDR3 comprises 15 residues.

The chain recombines TRBV7-3 with TRBJ2-1, with 9 bases fitting TRBD1. The CDR3 consists of 16 residues. Unmatched junction bases numbered 10, after V lost 1 base and J lost 9 bases. From germline, CDR1 is SGHTA and CDR2 FQGTGA. The CDR3, as DNA: TGTGCCAGCAGCTTAAGAGGGACAGGGTTTGGGAGTGAGCAGTTCTTC. Amino acid sequence: CASSLRGTGFGSEQFF.

The rearrangement links TRBV13 to TRBJ2-5; 7 positions match TRBD2. With 5 bases clipped from V and 0 bases from J, the junction kept 3 bases outside the gene matches. Germline values: CDR1 PRHDT, CDR2 FYEKMQ (reference sequence). This CDR3 contains 14 residues. CDR3 nucleotides: TGTGCCAGCAGCCCCGGACTAGACCAAGAGACCCAGTACTTC. As protein: CASSPGLDQETQYF.

The gene calls are TRBV10-3 and TRBJ2-7; D perhaps matches TRBD2 (5 bases). The CDR3 length is 12 residues. In germline, CDR1 is ENHRY, CDR2 SYGVKD. V was shortened by 6 bases and J by 7 bases, with 13 bases between the two germline ends. The CDR3 here is CAISGLATEQYF. For the CDR3, the DNA is TGTGCCATCAGCGGGCTAGCCACTGAGCAGTACTTC.

The chain joins TRBV7-2 to TRBJ1-1; D is uncertain. Trimming removed 1 base at V and 11 bases at J, with 11 bases between. The CDR3 spans 12 residues. Germline V gene lookup returns CDR1 SGHTA and CDR2 FQGNSA. The CDR3 sequence: CASSLGERWAFF. The CDR3 region has the DNA TGTGCCAGCAGCTTAGGAGAAAGGTGGGCTTTCTTT. The full variable domain, with the rest looked up from reference TRBV7-2 and TRBJ1-1, is GAGVSQSPSNKVTEKGKDVELRCDPISGHTALYWYRQSLGQGLEFLIYFQGNSAPDKSGLPSDRFSAERTGGSVSTLTIQRTQQEDSAVYLCASSLGERWAFFGQGTRLTVV.

The CDR3 sequence: CASSVLRAGGPNEQYV. The CDR3 DNA follows: TGTGCCAGCAGCGTCTTGAGAGCGGGAGGGCCAAACGAGCAGTACGTC. The chain couples TRBV11-2 to TRBJ2-7; 10 bases agree with TRBD2. The germline V gene has CDR1 SGHAT and CDR2 FQNNGV. This CDR3 has 16 amino acids. Trimming cost V 5 bases and J 5 bases; bases outside gene matches: 12.

The chain uses TRBV18 and TRBJ2-1; D might be TRBD2 (5 bases). The V gene lost 2 bases and the J gene lost 5 bases, with 10 bases spanning the gap. CDR3 length: 14 amino acids. Germline V gene data show CDR1 as KGHSH and CDR2 as LQKENI. The CDR3 DNA follows: TGTGCCAGCTCACCAACGGGAAGCGACAATGAGCAGTTCTTC. Its translation is CASSPTGSDNEQFF.

The CDR3 bases are TGTGCCTGGAGTGTATTCGGCACTGAAGCTTTCTTT. The encoded protein is CAWSVFGTEAFF. The chain recombines TRBV30 with TRBJ1-1; D remains ambiguous. Trimming removed 0 bases at V and 4 bases at J, with 6 bases between. CDR3 length equals 12 residues. Germline V gene sequence: CDR1 GTSNPN, CDR2 SVGIG (reference sequence).

This clone has just one count. The chain recombines TRBV2 with TRBJ2-1; no definite D call. The CDR3 loop spans 16 amino acids. Deletions cut 6 bases from V and 0 bases from J, with 15 bases between. Germline-derived CDR1 and CDR2 are SNHLY and FYNNEI. The CDR3 reads CASSVEARGSYNEQFF. The CDR3 DNA is TGTGCCAGCAGCGTCGAAGCGAGAGGCTCCTACAATGAGCAGTTCTTC.

V and J are TRBV7-3 and TRBJ1-2; D might be TRBD1 (5 bases). CDR3 size: 14 residues. Germline loops: CDR1 SGHTA, CDR2 FQGTGA. With 5 bases removed from V and 6 bases from J, the gap between germline ends came to 16 bases. CDR3 loop: CASSEVAGRDGYTF. The CDR3 bases are TGTGCCAGCAGCGAAGTGGCAGGGCGAGATGGCTACACCTTC.

The rearrangement links TRBV2 to TRBJ1-4; perhaps TRBD1 as D (5 bases). The germline CDR1 and CDR2 sequences are SNHLY and FYNNEI. The CDR3 totals 14 residues. Trimming removed 4 bases at V and 8 bases at J, with 14 bases between. Here the CDR3 DNA reads TGTGCCAGCAGTGGGACCAGGGCCGGGGAAAAACTGTTTTTT. Translation: CASSGTRAGEKLFF.

V gene TRBV5-1 combines with J gene TRBJ2-3, with 8 bases aligning to TRBD1. The CDR3 covers 15 residues. V dropped 4 bases and J dropped 1; count of bases not matched to a gene: 5. The germline V gene has CDR1 SGHRS and CDR2 YFSETQ. The CDR3 DNA reads TGCGCCAGCAGCGCCGGACAGGGCCGCACAGATACGCAGTATTTT. Translation gives CASSAGQGRTDTQYF.

The chain employs TRBV29-1 and TRBJ2-1; possibly TRBD1 or TRBD2 for D (5 bases each). V was cut by 6 bases and J by 13 bases, with 22 bases left in between. CDR1 and CDR2 (germline): SQVTM, ANQGSEA. CDR3 size: 13 residues. CDR3 in amino acids: CSVAWTGTPAQFF. CDR3 in DNA: TGCAGCGTGGCCTGGACCGGGACGCCAGCTCAGTTCTTC.

This clone was detected once. The gene calls are TRBV30 and TRBJ1-1; tentatively, D is TRBD1 (5 bases). Deletions cut 4 bases from V and 6 bases from J, with 15 bases between. Per germline, CDR1 GTSNPN and CDR2 SVGIG (reference sequence). This CDR3 region has 13 residues. The CDR3 protein is CAWTAGFYSEAFF. DNA of the CDR3: TGTGCCTGGACCGCAGGGTTCTATTCTGAAGCTTTCTTT.

This chain uses TRBV7-2 with TRBJ2-2, with TRBD2 identical over 7 bases. Per germline, CDR1 SGHTA and CDR2 FQGNSA. The CDR3 runs 17 residues. Losses at the gene ends were 2 bases for V and 3 bases for J; bases not matched to a gene: 9. As DNA, the CDR3 is TGTGCCAGCAGCTTATTCGGCGGGAGTGGTTACACCGGGGAGCTGTTTTTT. Amino acids: CASSLFGGSGYTGELFF.

The chain carries TRBV11-3 and TRBJ1-1; maybe TRBD1 (5 bases). The V gene's germline CDR1 is SGHNT and CDR2 YENEEA. V was clipped by 6 bases and J by 0 bases, with 11 bases between them. The CDR3 loop spans 14 amino acids. The CDR3 loop is CASRQGWVNTEAFF. CDR3 coding DNA: TGTGCCAGCAGGCAGGGCTGGGTGAACACTGAAGCTTTCTTT.

This clone was recorded once. This chain joins TRBV5-4 and TRBJ1-1, with D possibly being TRBD1 (6 bases). The V gene lost 4 bases and the J gene lost 1 base, with 11 bases spanning the gap. Germline lookup yields CDR1 SGHNT and CDR2 YYREEE (reference sequence). The length of the CDR3 is 14 residues. The CDR3 nucleotides are TGTGCCAGCAGCCAAGGACAGCAGAACACTGAAGCTTTCTTT. This gives the protein CASSQGQQNTEAFF.

V gene TRBV9 combines with J gene TRBJ2-5, with a possible D match to TRBD1 (6 bases). Germline assignment: CDR1 SGDLS and CDR2 YYNGEE. V was clipped by 1 base and J by 0 bases, with 13 bases between them. The CDR3 covers 16 residues. DNA of the CDR3: TGTGCCAGCAGCGTACGGGACAATAGCTACCAAGAGACCCAGTACTTC. Translating gives CASSVRDNSYQETQYF.

As to this clone: At one boundary the junction diverges from the germline segment, which might be a read error. The V and J genes are TRBV30 and TRBJ2-3; TRBD1 or TRBD2 may be the D gene (5 bases each). CDR3 size: 13 residues. The V gene's germline CDR1 is GTSNPN and CDR2 SVGIG (reference sequence). The CDR3 spells CAWRAPGPDTQYF. Here the CDR3 DNA reads TGTGCCTGGAGGGCCCCGGGGCCAGACACGCAGTATTTT.